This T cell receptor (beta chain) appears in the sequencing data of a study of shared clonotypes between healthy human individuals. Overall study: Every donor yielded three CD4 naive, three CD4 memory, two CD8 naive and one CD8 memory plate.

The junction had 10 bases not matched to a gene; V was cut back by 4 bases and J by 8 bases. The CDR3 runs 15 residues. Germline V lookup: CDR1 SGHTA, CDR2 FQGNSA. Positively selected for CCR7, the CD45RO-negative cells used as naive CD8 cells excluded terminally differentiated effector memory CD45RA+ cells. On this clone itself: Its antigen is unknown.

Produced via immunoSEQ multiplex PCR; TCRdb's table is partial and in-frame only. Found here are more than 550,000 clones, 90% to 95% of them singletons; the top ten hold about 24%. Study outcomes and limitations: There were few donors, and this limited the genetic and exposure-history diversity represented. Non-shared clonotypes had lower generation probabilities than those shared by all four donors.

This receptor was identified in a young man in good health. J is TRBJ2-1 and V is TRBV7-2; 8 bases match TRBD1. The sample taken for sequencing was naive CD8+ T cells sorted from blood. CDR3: CASSSGGGSGDEQFF. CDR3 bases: TGTGCCAGCAGCTCAGGGGGCGGGTCCGGGGATGAGCAGTTCTTC. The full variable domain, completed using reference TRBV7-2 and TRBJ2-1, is GAGVSQSPSNKVTEKGKDVELRCDPISGHTALYWYRQSLGQGLEFLIYFQGNSAPDKSGLPSDRFSAERTGGSVSTLTIQRTQQEDSAVYLCASSSGGGSGDEQFFGPGTRLTVL.